One sample yielded the 9 T cell receptor beta chains listed below, sequenced in a study of blood T cell repertoires in COVID-19. Measured with immunoSEQ multiplex PCR; TCRdb has only the in-frame clones, and not every one. The data hold about 350,000 clones, with approximately 90% observed a single time. The material sequenced was peripheral blood. All receptors derive from a man under 40 with COVID-19, enrolled during active disease.

CDR3 coding DNA: TGTGCCAGCAGGACGGTAAGCGGGCCCTCGCATGAGCAGTTCTTC. Protein product: CASRTVSGPSHEQFF. The chain links TRBV7-9 to TRBJ2-1; TRBD2 might be the D (6 bases). Germline V gives CDR1 SEHNR, CDR2 FQNEAQ (reference sequence). The CDR3 is made up of 15 amino acids. V was trimmed by 6 bases and J by 8 bases, leaving 20 bases between them.

This sequence joins TRBV12-3 or TRBV12-4 and TRBJ1-1, with D maybe TRBD1 (6 bases). The CDR3 is 13 amino acids. Trimming shortened V by 5 bases and J by 3 bases, and 10 bases separated the two germline ends. CDR3 sequence: CASSANRDTEAFF. CDR3 bases: TGTGCCAGCAGTGCGAACAGGGACACTGAAGCTTTCTTT.

V gene TRBV7-2 combines with J gene TRBJ2-3, with 14 bases aligning to TRBD2. CDR3 length equals 19 residues. Germline loops: CDR1 SGHTA, CDR2 FQGNSA. The J segment lost 5 bases and the V segment lost 6 bases, leaving 16 bases of the junction unmatched. CDR3 loop: CASRPSPGTSGGKGDTQYF. In nucleotides, the CDR3 is TGTGCCAGCAGACCTAGTCCCGGGACTAGCGGGGGCAAGGGAGATACGCAGTATTTT.

The V gene is TRBV6-2 or TRBV6-3, the J gene TRBJ1-2; D remains unclear. The germline V gene has CDR1 MNHEY and CDR2 SVGEGT. The V end was cut by 0 bases, the J end by 2 bases, with 7 bases between. This CDR3 region has 14 residues. This CDR3 is CASSYSGRNYGYTF. For the CDR3, the DNA is TGTGCCAGCAGTTACTCGGGCCGGAACTATGGCTACACCTTC.

The chain links TRBV5-1 to TRBJ2-3, with 7 bases aligning to TRBD2. CDR3 length equals 17 residues. CDR1 and CDR2 from the germline V gene are SGHRS and YFSETQ. V gave up 1 base and J gave up 4 bases; unmatched junction bases: 12. The CDR3 bases are TGCGCCAGCAGCTTGCGCGATCCGCTAGCGGAGGCAGATACGCAGTATTTT. Protein sequence: CASSLRDPLAEADTQYF.

The chain uses TRBV6-4 and TRBJ2-7, with D possibly being TRBD1 (6 bases). Trimming took off 4 bases at V and 2 bases at J, with 15 bases between the two ends. From germline, CDR1 is MRHNA and CDR2 SNTAGT. The CDR3 covers 15 residues. The CDR3 spells CASSVEGDPTYEQYF. The DNA for the CDR3 is TGTGCCAGCAGTGTCGAGGGGGATCCCACCTACGAGCAGTACTTC.

This clone was seen only once. This chain uses TRBV5-4 with TRBJ2-7; TRBD2 aligns across 10 bases. There are 14 residues in the CDR3. V gave up 1 base and J gave up 6 bases; unmatched junction bases: 4. Germline V gives CDR1 SGHNT, CDR2 YYREEE (reference sequence). The DNA for the CDR3 is TGTGCCAGCAGCTTGCGAGCGGGAGGGGGCGAGCAGTACTTC. It is translated as CASSLRAGGGEQYF.

This clone was found many times. The chain employs TRBV5-4 and TRBJ2-3; 7 bases match TRBD1. Germline CDR1 SGHNT, CDR2 YYREEE (reference sequence). V was clipped by 4 bases and J by 6 bases; unmatched bases: 8. The length of the CDR3 is 14 residues. The CDR3 sequence is CASSRGDRDDTQYF. The CDR3 coding sequence is TGTGCCAGCAGCCGGGGCGACAGGGACGATACGCAGTATTTT.

The chain carries TRBV6-2 or TRBV6-3 and TRBJ1-2; no reliable D call. CDR3 size: 15 residues. V lost 6 bases and J 1 base, leaving 15 bases between the germline ends. Germline CDR1 is MNHEY and CDR2 is SVGEGT. The CDR3 protein is CASRPTSSHNYGYTF. The CDR3 nucleotides read TGTGCCAGCAGACCTACTTCATCCCATAACTATGGCTACACCTTC.